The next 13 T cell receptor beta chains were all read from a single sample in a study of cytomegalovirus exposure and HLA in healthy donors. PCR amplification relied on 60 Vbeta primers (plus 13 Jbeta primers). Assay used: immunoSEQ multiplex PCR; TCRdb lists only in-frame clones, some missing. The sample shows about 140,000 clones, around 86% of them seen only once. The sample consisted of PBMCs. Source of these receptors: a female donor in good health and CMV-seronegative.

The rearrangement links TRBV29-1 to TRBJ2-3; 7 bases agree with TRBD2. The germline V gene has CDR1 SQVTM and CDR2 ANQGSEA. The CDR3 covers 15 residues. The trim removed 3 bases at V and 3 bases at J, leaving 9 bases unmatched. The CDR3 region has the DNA TGCAGCGTTGAGTCGGCGGGAGAGGCGACAGATACGCAGTATTTT. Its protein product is CSVESAGEATDTQYF.

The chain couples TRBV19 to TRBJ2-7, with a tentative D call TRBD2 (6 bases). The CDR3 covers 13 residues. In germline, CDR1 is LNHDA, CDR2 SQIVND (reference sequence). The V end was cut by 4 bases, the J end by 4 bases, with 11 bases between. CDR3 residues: CASSSGGEYEQYF. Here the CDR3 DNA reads TGTGCCAGTAGTAGTGGCGGGGAGTACGAGCAGTACTTC.

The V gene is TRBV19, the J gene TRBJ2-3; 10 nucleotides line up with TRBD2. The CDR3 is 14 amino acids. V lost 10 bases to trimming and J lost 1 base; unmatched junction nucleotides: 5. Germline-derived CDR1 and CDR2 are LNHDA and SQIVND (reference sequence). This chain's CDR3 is CATTLAGRTDTQYF. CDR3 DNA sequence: TGTGCCACCACACTAGCGGGACGCACAGATACGCAGTATTTT.

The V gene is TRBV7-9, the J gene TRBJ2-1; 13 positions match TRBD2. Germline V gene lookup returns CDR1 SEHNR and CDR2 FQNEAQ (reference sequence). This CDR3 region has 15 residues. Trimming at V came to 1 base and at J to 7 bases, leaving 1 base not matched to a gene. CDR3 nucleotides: TGTGCCAGCAGCTTAGGACTAGCGGGAGGAAATGAGCAGTTCTTC. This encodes CASSLGLAGGNEQFF.

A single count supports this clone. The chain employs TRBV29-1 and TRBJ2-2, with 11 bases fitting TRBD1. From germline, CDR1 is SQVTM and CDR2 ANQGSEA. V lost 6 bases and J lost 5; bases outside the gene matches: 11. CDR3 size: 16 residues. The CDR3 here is CSVEPGQGVRTGELFF. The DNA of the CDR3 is TGCAGCGTGGAACCGGGACAGGGGGTCAGGACCGGGGAGCTGTTTTTT.

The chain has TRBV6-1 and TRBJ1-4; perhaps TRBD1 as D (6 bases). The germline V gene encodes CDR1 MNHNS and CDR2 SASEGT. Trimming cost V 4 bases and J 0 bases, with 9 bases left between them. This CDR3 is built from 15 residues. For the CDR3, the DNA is TGTGCCAGCAGTGGGGGGCCGGCAACTAATGAAAAACTGTTTTTT. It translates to CASSGGPATNEKLFF.

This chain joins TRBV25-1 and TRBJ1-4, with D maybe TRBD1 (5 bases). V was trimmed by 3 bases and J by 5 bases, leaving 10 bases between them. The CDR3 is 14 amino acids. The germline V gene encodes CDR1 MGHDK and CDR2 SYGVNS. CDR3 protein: CASSDYRTNEKLFF. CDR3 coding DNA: TGTGCCAGCAGTGATTACAGGACGAATGAAAAACTGTTTTTT.

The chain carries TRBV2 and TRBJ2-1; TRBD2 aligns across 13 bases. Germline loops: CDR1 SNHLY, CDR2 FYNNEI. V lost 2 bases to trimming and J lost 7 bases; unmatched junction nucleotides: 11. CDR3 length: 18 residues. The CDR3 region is CASSEFGLRTSGGNEQFF. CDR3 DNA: TGTGCCAGCAGTGAATTCGGTTTAAGGACTAGCGGGGGAAATGAGCAGTTCTTC.

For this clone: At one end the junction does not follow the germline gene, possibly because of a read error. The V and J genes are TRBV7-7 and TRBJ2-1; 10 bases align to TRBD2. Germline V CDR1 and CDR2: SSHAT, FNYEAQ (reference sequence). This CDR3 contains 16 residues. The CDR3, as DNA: TGTGCTAGCAGCTTGGGTTGGACTAGCGGTTACAATGAGCAGTTCTTC. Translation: CASSLGWTSGYNEQFF.

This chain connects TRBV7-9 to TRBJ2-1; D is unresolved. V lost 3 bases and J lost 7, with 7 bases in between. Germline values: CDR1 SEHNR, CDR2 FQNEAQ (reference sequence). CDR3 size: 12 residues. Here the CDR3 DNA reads TGTGCCAGCAGCTTCTATAGTAATGAGCAGTTCTTC. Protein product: CASSFYSNEQFF.

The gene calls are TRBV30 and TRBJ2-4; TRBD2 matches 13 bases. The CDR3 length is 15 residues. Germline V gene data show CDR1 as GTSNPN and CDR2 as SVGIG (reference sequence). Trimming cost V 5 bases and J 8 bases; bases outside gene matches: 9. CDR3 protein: CAWSGTSGTRHIQYF. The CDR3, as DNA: TGTGCCTGGTCCGGGACTAGCGGGACCAGGCACATTCAGTACTTC.

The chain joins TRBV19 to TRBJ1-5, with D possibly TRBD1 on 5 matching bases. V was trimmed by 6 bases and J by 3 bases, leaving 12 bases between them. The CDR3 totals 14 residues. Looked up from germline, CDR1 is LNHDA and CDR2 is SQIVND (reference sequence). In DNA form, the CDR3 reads TGTGCCAGTAGGACAGTATGGGACAATCAGCCCCAGCATTTT. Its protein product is CASRTVWDNQPQHF.

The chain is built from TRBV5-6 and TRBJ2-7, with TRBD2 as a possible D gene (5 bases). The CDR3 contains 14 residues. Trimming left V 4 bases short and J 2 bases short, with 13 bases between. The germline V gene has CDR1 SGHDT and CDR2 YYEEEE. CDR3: CASSPLAGPYEQYF. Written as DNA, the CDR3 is TGTGCCAGCAGCCCTCTGGCGGGCCCCTACGAGCAGTACTTC.